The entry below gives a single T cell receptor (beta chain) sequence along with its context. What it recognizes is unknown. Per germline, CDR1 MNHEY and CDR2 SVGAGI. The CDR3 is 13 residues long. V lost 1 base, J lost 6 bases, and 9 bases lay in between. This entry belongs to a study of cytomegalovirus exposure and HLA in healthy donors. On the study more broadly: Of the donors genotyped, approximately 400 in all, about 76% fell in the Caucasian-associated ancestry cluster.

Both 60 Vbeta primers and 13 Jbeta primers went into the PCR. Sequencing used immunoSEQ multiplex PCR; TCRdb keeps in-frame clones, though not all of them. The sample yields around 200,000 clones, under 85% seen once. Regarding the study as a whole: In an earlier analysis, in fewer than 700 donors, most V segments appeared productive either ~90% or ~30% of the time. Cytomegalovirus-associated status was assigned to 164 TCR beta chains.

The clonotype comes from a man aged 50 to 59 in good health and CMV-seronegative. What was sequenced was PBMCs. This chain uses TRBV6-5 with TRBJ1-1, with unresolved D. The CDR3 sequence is CASSYLSGSEAFF. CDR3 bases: TGTGCCAGCAGTTACTTATCCGGTTCTGAAGCTTTCTTT.